This is a list of T cell receptor beta chains from one sample in a study of cytomegalovirus exposure and HLA in healthy donors. Measured with immunoSEQ multiplex PCR; TCRdb has only the in-frame clones, and not every one. The sample carries 110,000 or so clones, about 80% recorded once. Sequencing was performed on PBMCs. The receptors stem from a woman younger than 35 in good health and CMV-seronegative. Each CDR3 is given with its conserved first and last residue. Fields, in order: clone size, J gene, V gene, D gene, CDR3 protein, CDR3 DNA. The D gene is left open where the match is weak. Clone size, where shown, is once, few, many, or a class for clones that have expanded.

>few|TRBJ1-3|TRBV4-3|NA
CASSQGPEGGNTIYF
TGCGCCAGCAGCCAAGGTCCAGAGGGTGGAAACACCATATATTTT
>NA|TRBJ1-2|TRBV18|NA
CASSPDGGNYGYTF
TGTGCCAGCTCACCAGATGGAGGGAACTATGGCTACACCTTC
>NA|TRBJ1-4|TRBV29-1|TRBD1
CSVEEPQGKRGKLFF
TGCAGCGTTGAAGAACCACAGGGGAAGAGAGGAAAACTGTTTTTT
>few|TRBJ1-6|TRBV10-2|NA
CASGEGPYNSPLHF
TGCGCCAGCGGGGAGGGCCCCTATAATTCACCCCTCCACTTT
>NA|TRBJ2-5|TRBV2|NA
CASKESGETQYF
TGTGCCAGCAAAGAATCGGGAGAGACCCAGTACTTC
>few|TRBJ2-7|TRBV21-1|NA
CATPWGEGFYEQYF
TGTGCCACCCCATGGGGGGAGGGTTTTTACGAGCAGTACTTC
>once|TRBJ1-5|TRBV30|TRBD1
CAWSSTGKYNQPQHF
TGTGCCTGGAGTTCGACAGGGAAGTACAATCAGCCCCAGCATTTT
>once|TRBJ1-4|TRBV18|NA
CASSQTKTNEKLFF
TGTGCCAGCTCACAGACAAAAACTAATGAAAAACTGTTTTTT
>NA|TRBJ2-1|TRBV5-1|TRBD2
CASSWRLAGAFSGNEQFF
TGCGCCAGCAGCTGGAGACTAGCGGGAGCCTTTTCGGGCAATGAGCAGTTCTTC
>NA|TRBJ1-1|TRBV7-9|TRBD1
CASSPGGGAEAFF
TGTGCCAGCAGCCCAGGGGGAGGCGCTGAAGCTTTCTTT
>NA|TRBJ1-4|TRBV4-1|TRBD1
CASSDRVGGTGNEKLFF
TGCGCCAGCAGTGATCGTGTGGGGGGGACAGGTAATGAAAAACTGTTTTTT
>NA|TRBJ2-5|TRBV5-6|NA
CASSLSRVETQYF
TGTGCCAGCAGCTTGTCCAGGGTAGAGACCCAGTACTTC
>NA|TRBJ2-7|TRBV18|TRBD1
CASSRGTGYEQYF
TGTGCCAGCTCTCGGGGGACAGGGTACGAGCAGTACTTC
>NA|TRBJ1-2|TRBV27|NA
CASREAATSGYTF
TGTGCCAGCAGAGAGGCAGCCACCTCTGGCTACACCTTC
>NA|TRBJ1-1|TRBV7-8|NA
CASSLSGGTEAFF
TGTGCCAGCAGCTTAAGTGGAGGGACTGAAGCTTTCTTT
>NA|TRBJ2-1|TRBV30|NA
CAWSVRVTVSYNEQFF
TGTGCCTGGAGTGTACGAGTGACAGTCTCCTACAATGAGCAGTTCTTC
>NA|TRBJ1-2|TRBV6-6|TRBD1
CASSRPTGVHGYTF
TGTGCCAGCAGTCGCCCGACAGGGGTTCATGGCTACACCTTC
>NA|TRBJ2-2|TRBV6-4|NA
CASSGDTSNTGELFF
TGTGCCAGCAGTGGGGACACTTCGAACACCGGGGAGCTGTTTTTT
>NA|TRBJ2-2|TRBV27|NA
CASSRREFFGELFF
TGTGCCAGCTCCAGGAGGGAGTTTTTCGGGGAGCTGTTTTTT
>NA|TRBJ1-5|TRBV6-1|NA
CASSEFSSGNQPQHF
TGTGCCAGCAGTGAATTTTCGTCCGGCAATCAGCCCCAGCATTTT
>NA|TRBJ2-7|TRBV10-3|TRBD1
CAISGTGTGASYEQYF
TGTGCCATCAGTGGCACCGGGACAGGGGCCTCCTACGAGCAGTACTTC
>few|TRBJ2-5|TRBV5-1|NA
CASSRDYQETQYF
TGCGCCAGCAGCCGGGATTACCAAGAGACCCAGTACTTC
>NA|TRBJ2-7|TRBV5-1|NA
CASSLRTELSYEQYF
TGCGCCAGCAGCTTAAGGACAGAGCTATCCTACGAGCAGTACTTC